This T cell receptor beta chain comes out of a study of T-cell memory formation after mild COVID-19. Study-level results: Shrinking CD4+ clones were chiefly CM and EM; CD8+ ones were chiefly EMRA. Cross-reactive memory apparently joined, as some responding clones appeared in pre-infection memory.

Comments on this clonotype: What it recognizes is unknown.

Germline-derived CDR1 and CDR2 are SGHTA and FQGTGA. V was cut by 4 bases and J by 5 bases, with 8 bases left in between. This CDR3 has 13 residues. TCRdb itself ran the 5' RACE reads through MiXCR, one entry per CDR3 protein. Of 57,000 or so distinct CDR3 sequences in the sample, roughly 10% were seen once. The sequenced sample was PBMCs or a T cell subset sorted from them (not recorded which). V usage is TRBV7-3 and J usage is TRBJ2-2; D gene unclear. The clonotype was recovered from a man aged 18-30 years who had mild COVID-19 (a few samples of this study predate the infection). Cell type and time point are not known. The CDR3 region is CASSSTTTGELFF. In DNA, the CDR3 is TGTGCCAGCAGCTCCACTACAACCGGGGAGCTGTTTTTT.